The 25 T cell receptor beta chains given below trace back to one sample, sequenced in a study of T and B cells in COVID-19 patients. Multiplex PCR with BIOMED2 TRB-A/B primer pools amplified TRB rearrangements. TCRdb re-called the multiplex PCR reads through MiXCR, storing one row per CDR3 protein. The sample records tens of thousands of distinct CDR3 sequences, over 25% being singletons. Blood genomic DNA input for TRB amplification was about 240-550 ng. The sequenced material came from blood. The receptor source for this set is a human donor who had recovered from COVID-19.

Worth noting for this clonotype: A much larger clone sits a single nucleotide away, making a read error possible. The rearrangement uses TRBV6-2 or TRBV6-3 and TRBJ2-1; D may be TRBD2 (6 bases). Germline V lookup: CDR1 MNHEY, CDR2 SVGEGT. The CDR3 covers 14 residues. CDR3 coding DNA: TGTGCCAGCAGTTACTTCGCGGACTACAATAAGCAGTTCTTC. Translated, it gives CASSYFADYNKQFF.

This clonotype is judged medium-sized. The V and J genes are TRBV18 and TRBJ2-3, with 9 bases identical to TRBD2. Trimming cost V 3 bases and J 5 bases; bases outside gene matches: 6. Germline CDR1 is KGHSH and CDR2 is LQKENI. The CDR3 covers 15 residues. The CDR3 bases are TGTGCCAGCTCACCGCAGGCTAGCGGGGTAGATACGCAGTATTTT. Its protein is CASSPQASGVDTQYF.

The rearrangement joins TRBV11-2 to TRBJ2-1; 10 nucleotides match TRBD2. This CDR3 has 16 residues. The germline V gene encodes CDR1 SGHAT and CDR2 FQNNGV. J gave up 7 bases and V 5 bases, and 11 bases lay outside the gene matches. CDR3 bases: TGTGCCAGCAGCCCCCAAAGCGGGGGGGCGGGGAATGAGCAGTTCTTC. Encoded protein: CASSPQSGGAGNEQFF.

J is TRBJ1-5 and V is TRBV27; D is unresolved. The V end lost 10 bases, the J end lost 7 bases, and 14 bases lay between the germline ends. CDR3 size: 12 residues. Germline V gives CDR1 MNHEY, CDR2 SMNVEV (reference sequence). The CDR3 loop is CATRGGDQPQHF. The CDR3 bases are TGTGCCACTCGAGGAGGAGACCAGCCCCAGCATTTT.

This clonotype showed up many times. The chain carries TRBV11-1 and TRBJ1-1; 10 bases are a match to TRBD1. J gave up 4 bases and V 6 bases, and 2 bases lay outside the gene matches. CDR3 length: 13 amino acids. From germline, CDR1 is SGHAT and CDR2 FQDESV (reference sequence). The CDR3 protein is CASRTGGGTEAFF. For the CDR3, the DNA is TGTGCCAGCAGGACAGGGGGCGGCACTGAAGCTTTCTTT. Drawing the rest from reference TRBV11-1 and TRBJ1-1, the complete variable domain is EAEVAQSPRYKITEKSQAVAFWCDPISGHATLYWYRQILGQGPELLVQFQDESVVDDSQLPKDRFSAERLKGVDSTLKIQPAELGDSAMYLCASRTGGGTEAFFGQGTRLTVV.

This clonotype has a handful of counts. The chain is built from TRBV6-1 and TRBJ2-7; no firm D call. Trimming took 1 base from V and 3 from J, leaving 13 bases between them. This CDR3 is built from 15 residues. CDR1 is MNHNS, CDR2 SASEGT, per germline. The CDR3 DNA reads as TGTGCCAGCAGTGAAGGGGGTCTAGGAAACTACGAGCAGTACTTC. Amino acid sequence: CASSEGGLGNYEQYF.

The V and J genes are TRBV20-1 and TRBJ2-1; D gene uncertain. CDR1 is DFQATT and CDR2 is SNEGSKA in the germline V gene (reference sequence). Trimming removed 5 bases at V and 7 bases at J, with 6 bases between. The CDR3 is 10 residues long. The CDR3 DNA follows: TGCAGTGCTCTCCCAAATGAGCAGTTCTTC. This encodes CSALPNEQFF.

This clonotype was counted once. For the CDR3, the DNA is TGTGCCAGCAGCAAGAACGGGGTGCCCTCCTACGAGCAGTACTTC. Translating it yields CASSKNGVPSYEQYF. V gene TRBV7-6 combines with J gene TRBJ2-7, with D maybe TRBD2 (5 bases). CDR3 length: 15 amino acids. V was cut by 5 bases and J by 0 bases, with 14 bases left in between. Germline CDR1 is SGHVS and CDR2 is FNYEAQ.

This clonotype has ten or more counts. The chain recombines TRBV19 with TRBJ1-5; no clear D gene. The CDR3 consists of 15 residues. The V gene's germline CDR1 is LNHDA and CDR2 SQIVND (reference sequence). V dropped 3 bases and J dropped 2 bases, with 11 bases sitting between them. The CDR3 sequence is CASSIGVVGNQPQHF. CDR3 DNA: TGTGCCAGTAGTATTGGCGTTGTGGGCAATCAGCCCCAGCATTTT.

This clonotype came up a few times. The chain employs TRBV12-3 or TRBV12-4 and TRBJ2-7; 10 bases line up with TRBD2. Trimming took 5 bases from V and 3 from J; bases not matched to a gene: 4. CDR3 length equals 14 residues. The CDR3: CASSPSGRDYEQYF. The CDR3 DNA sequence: TGTGCCAGCAGTCCAAGCGGGAGGGACTACGAGCAGTACTTC.

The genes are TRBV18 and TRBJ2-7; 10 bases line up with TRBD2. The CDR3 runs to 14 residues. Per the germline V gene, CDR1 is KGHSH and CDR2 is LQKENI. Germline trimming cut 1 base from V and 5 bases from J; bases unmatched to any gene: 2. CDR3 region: CASSPQREGHEQYF. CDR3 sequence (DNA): TGTGCCAGCTCACCACAGCGGGAGGGCCACGAGCAGTACTTC.

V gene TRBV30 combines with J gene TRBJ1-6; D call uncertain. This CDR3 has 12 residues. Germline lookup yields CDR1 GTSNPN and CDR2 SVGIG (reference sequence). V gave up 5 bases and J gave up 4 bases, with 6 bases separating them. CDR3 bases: TGTGCCTGGGAGCAGTATAATTCACCCCTCCACTTT. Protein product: CAWEQYNSPLHF.

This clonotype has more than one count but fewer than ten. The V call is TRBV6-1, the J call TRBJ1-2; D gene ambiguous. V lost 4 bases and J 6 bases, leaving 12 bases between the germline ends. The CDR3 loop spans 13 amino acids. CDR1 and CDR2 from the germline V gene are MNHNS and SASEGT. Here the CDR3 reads CASSGLTSDGYTF. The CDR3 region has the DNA TGTGCCAGCAGTGGTCTGACAAGCGATGGCTACACCTTC.

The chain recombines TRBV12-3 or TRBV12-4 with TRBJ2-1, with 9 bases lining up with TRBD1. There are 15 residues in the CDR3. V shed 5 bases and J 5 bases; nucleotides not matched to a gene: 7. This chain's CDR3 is CASSIGQGSDNEQFF. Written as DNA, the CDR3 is TGTGCCAGCAGTATTGGACAGGGGAGCGACAATGAGCAGTTCTTC.

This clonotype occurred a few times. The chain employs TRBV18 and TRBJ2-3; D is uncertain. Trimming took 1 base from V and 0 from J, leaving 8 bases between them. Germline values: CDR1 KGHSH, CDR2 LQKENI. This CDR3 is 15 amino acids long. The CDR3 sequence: CASSPLGTSTDTQYF. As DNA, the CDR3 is TGTGCCAGCTCACCACTGGGCACTAGCACAGATACGCAGTATTTT.

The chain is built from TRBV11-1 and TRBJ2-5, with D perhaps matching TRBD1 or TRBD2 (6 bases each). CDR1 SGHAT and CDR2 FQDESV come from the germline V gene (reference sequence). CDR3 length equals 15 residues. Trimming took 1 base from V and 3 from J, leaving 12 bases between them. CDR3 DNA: TGTGCCAGCAGCTTAGATGGGGGGCTGAAAGAGACCCAGTACTTC. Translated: CASSLDGGLKETQYF.

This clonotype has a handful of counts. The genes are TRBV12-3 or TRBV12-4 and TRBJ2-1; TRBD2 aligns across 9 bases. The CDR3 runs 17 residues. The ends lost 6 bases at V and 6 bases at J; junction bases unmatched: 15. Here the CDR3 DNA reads TGTGCCAGCAGCTTGGGTTTGGGCGGGAGGGCCACCAATGAGCAGTTCTTC. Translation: CASSLGLGGRATNEQFF.

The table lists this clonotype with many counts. CDR3 residues: CASTGTWTSEAFF. In DNA, the CDR3 is TGTGCCAGTACCGGGACGTGGACATCTGAAGCTTTCTTT. The genes are TRBV19 and TRBJ1-1, with D possibly TRBD1 on 5 matching bases. The V and J ends lost 7 bases and 6 bases respectively, with 15 bases between them. The V gene's germline CDR1 is LNHDA and CDR2 SQIVND (reference sequence). The CDR3 consists of 13 residues.

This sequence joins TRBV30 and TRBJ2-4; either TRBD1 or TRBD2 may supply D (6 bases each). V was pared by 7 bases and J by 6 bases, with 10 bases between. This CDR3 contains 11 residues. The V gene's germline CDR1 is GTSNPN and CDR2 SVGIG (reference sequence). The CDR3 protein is CASEGVNIQYF. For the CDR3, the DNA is TGTGCCTCGGAGGGGGTAAACATTCAGTACTTC. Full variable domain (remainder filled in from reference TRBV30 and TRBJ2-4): SQTIHQWPATLVQPVGSPLSLECTVEGTSNPNLYWYRQAAGRGLQLLFYSVGIGQISSEVPQNLSASRPQDRQFILSSKKLLLSDSGFYLCASEGVNIQYFGAGTRLSVL.

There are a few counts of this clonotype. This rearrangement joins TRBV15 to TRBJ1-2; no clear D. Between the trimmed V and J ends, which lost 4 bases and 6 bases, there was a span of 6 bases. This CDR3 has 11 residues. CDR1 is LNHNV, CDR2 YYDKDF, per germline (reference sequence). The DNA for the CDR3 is TGTGCCACCAGCAATTTAGATGGCTACACCTTC. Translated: CATSNLDGYTF.

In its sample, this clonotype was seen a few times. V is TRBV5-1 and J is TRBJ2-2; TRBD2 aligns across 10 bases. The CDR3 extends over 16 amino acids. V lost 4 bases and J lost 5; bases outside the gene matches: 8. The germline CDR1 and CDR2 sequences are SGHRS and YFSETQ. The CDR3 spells CASSASGGAGTGELFF. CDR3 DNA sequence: TGCGCCAGCAGCGCGAGCGGGGGGGCCGGGACCGGGGAGCTGTTTTTT.

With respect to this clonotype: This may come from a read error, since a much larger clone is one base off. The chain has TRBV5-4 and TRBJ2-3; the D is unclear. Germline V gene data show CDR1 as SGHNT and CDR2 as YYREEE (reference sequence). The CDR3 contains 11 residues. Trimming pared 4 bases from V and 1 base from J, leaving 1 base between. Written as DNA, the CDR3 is TGTGCCAGCAGCCGCACAGATACGCAGTATTTT. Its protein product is CASSRTDTQYF.

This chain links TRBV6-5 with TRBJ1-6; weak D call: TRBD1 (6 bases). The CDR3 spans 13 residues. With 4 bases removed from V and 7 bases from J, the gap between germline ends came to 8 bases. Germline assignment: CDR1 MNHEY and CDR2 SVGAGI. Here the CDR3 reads CASSFQGNSPLHF. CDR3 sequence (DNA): TGTGCCAGCAGTTTCCAGGGGAATTCACCCCTCCACTTT.

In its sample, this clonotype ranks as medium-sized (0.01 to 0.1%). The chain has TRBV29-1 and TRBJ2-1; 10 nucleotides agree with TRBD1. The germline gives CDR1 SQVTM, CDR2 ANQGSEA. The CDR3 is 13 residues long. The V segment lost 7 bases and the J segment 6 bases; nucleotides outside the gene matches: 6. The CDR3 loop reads CSAATGGFNEQFF. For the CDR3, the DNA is TGCAGCGCCGCGACAGGGGGCTTCAATGAGCAGTTCTTC.

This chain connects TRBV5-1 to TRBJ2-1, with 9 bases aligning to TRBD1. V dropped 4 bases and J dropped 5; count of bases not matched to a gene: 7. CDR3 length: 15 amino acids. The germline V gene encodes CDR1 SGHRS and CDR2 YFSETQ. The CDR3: CASSLQGALDNEQFF. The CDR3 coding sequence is TGCGCCAGCAGCCTACAGGGGGCGCTTGACAATGAGCAGTTCTTC. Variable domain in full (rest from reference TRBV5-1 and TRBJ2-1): KAGVTQTPRYLIKTRGQQVTLSCSPISGHRSVSWYQQTPGQGLQFLFEYFSETQRNKGNFPGRFSGRQFSNSRSEMNVSTLELGDSALYLCASSLQGALDNEQFFGPGTRLTVL.